These 10 T cell receptor beta chains originate from one sample sequenced in a study of T cell repertoires in cytomegalovirus infection. Their cognate antigens are unknown. Using its own MiXCR run on the reads, TCRdb lists one record per CDR3 protein. The sample has hundreds of thousands of distinct CDR3 sequences; about 33% are singletons. The sample consisted of cultured PBMCs, taken from culture after CMV antigen stimulation. These receptors were taken from a human donor in good health (CMV status not recorded). Some clones in this sample may be carry-over from other donors' samples.

This rearrangement joins TRBV7-9 to TRBJ1-2; the D gene is possibly TRBD1 (5 bases). The germline V and J ends were trimmed by 5 bases and 5 bases, with 15 bases remaining between them. The CDR3 sequence is 14 residues long. Germline V gives CDR1 SEHNR, CDR2 FQNEAQ (reference sequence). Here the CDR3 DNA reads TGTGCCAGCAGCCGCGAGGGTCGGGGGTATGGCTACACCTTC. It yields the protein CASSREGRGYGYTF.

This clonotype was detected many times. The rearrangement uses TRBV7-2 and TRBJ1-2; 7 nucleotides line up with TRBD1. The CDR3 sequence is 16 residues long. V shed 1 base, J shed 4 bases, and the junction held 9 bases outside the gene matches. Germline loops: CDR1 SGHTA, CDR2 FQGNSA. The CDR3 DNA reads TGTGCCAGCAGCTTAGAGGTTGGAAGGGGGCGCTATGGCTACACCTTC. Translated: CASSLEVGRGRYGYTF.

V is TRBV6-6 and J is TRBJ1-5, with D perhaps matching TRBD1 (5 bases). V lost 7 bases, J lost 4 bases, and 14 bases lay in between. CDR1 and CDR2 from the germline V gene are MNHNY and SVGAGI (reference sequence). CDR3 length equals 14 residues. The CDR3 here is CASTGTTPNQPQHF. The CDR3 nucleotides are TGTGCCAGCACCGGGACGACCCCAAATCAGCCCCAGCATTTT.

The genes are TRBV6-2 or TRBV6-3 and TRBJ1-1; D is ambiguous. The CDR3 spans 18 residues. Germline CDR1 is MNHEY and CDR2 is SVGEGT. Trimming stripped 6 bases from V and 2 bases from J, with 25 bases between. The CDR3 nucleotides read TGTGCCAGCAGATACGGACCGGTCAAAAAGTTGGCCAACACTGAAGCTTTCTTT. Amino acid sequence: CASRYGPVKKLANTEAFF.

The chain employs TRBV6-5 and TRBJ1-5; 8 bases map to TRBD1. Germline V CDR1 and CDR2: MNHEY, SVGAGI. Losses at the gene ends were 2 bases for V and 5 bases for J; bases not matched to a gene: 2. The CDR3 runs 14 residues. Here the CDR3 reads CASSYGQGYQPQHF. The CDR3 coding sequence is TGTGCCAGCAGTTACGGACAGGGTTATCAGCCCCAGCATTTT.

The gene calls are TRBV6-6 and TRBJ1-5; D gene unclear. The CDR3 loop spans 13 amino acids. The ends were cut back, 0 bases at V and 5 bases at J, with 5 bases in the middle. From germline, CDR1 is MNHNY and CDR2 SVGAGI (reference sequence). The CDR3 nucleotides read TGTGCCAGCAGTTACTCGAAGGATCAGCCCCAGCATTTT. This sequence encodes CASSYSKDQPQHF.

This chain connects TRBV7-3 to TRBJ2-1; 9 bases are a match to TRBD2. Germline V gives CDR1 SGHTA, CDR2 FQGTGA. After removal of 1 base from V and 1 base from J, the junction contained 5 bases not matched to a gene. CDR3 length: 17 amino acids. CDR3 loop: CASSLKPSGTSYNEQFF. Here the CDR3 DNA reads TGTGCCAGCAGCTTAAAGCCTAGCGGGACATCCTACAATGAGCAGTTCTTC.

This sequence joins TRBV4-2 and TRBJ2-2; 10 nucleotides agree with TRBD2. J gave up 6 bases and V 5 bases, and 6 bases lay outside the gene matches. Germline loops: CDR1 LGHNA, CDR2 YNFKEQ. This CDR3 is built from 15 residues. CDR3 residues: CASSEVAGGSGELFF. CDR3 DNA: TGTGCCAGCAGCGAGGTAGCGGGAGGCTCCGGGGAGCTGTTTTTT.

The chain employs TRBV5-5 and TRBJ1-5; a possible D gene is TRBD1 (6 bases). Germline V gene sequence: CDR1 SGHKS, CDR2 YYEKEE (reference sequence). V shed 0 bases and J shed 5 bases, with 9 bases lying between them. The length of the CDR3 is 14 residues. The CDR3, as DNA: TGTGCCAGCAGCTTGGTCTCAGGGGATCAGCCCCAGCATTTT. Amino acid sequence: CASSLVSGDQPQHF.

The table lists this clonotype with a count of one. The gene calls are TRBV6-2 or TRBV6-3 and TRBJ2-1, with TRBD1 matching over 7 bases. V lost 2 bases to trimming and J lost 3 bases; unmatched junction nucleotides: 1. CDR1 is MNHEY and CDR2 is SVGEGT in the germline V gene. There are 14 residues in the CDR3. CDR3 residues: CASSYGQVYNEQFF. In DNA, the CDR3 is TGTGCCAGCAGTTACGGACAGGTCTACAATGAGCAGTTCTTC.